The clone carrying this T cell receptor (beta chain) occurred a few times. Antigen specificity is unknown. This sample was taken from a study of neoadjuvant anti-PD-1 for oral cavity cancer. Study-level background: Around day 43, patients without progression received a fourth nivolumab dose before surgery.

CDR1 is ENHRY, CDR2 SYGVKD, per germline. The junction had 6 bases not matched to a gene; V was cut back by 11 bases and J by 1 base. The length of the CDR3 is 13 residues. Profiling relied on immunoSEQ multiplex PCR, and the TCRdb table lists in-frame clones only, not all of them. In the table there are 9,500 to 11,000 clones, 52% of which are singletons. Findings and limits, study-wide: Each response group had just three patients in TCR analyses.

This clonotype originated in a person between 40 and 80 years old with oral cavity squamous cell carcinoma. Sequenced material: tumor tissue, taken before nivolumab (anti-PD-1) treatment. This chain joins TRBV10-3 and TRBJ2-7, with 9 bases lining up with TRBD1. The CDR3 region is CAGQQGASYEQYF. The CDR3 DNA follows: TGTGCCGGACAACAGGGGGCATCCTACGAGCAGTACTTC.